The 23 T cell receptor beta chains listed next were all sequenced from one sample in a study of blood T cell repertoires in COVID-19. The repertoire was sequenced with immunoSEQ multiplex PCR; TCRdb's copy has only in-frame clones and lacks some. The sample yields some 190,000 clones, 84% seen once. Sequencing used PBMCs or T cells enriched from blood (not recorded which). The receptors shown here come from a woman aged 25 to 45 who had been exposed to COVID-19.

The chain uses TRBV19 and TRBJ1-5, with 8 bases that match TRBD1. This CDR3 comprises 16 residues. The V gene end was trimmed by 6 bases and the J gene end by 1 base; junction bases not matched to a gene: 8. CDR1 and CDR2 from the germline V gene are LNHDA and SQIVND (reference sequence). CDR3: CASRLQGGYSNQPQHF. As DNA, the CDR3 is TGTGCCAGTAGACTACAGGGGGGGTACAGCAATCAGCCCCAGCATTTT.

The chain has TRBV3-1 (or the pseudogene TRBV3-2) and TRBJ1-1; the match to TRBD1 covers 7 bases. CDR3 length equals 14 residues. Germline CDR1 is LGHDT and CDR2 is YNNKEL (reference sequence). The ends lost 6 bases at V and 3 bases at J; junction bases unmatched: 7. The CDR3 region has the DNA TGTGCCAGCAGAAATAGGGGGCAGGACACTGAAGCTTTCTTT. Protein: CASRNRGQDTEAFF.

Only one count was recorded for this clone. This chain uses TRBV30 with TRBJ1-2, with a possible D match to TRBD1 (6 bases). This CDR3 spans 17 amino acids. Germline CDR1 is GTSNPN and CDR2 is SVGIG (reference sequence). V was pared by 2 bases and J by 4 bases, with 23 bases between. CDR3 sequence (DNA): TGTGCCTGGAGTCCCGGGACAAGGACCCTCTGGAGCTATGGCTACACCTTC. Its protein product is CAWSPGTRTLWSYGYTF. The whole variable domain, remainder taken from reference TRBV30 and TRBJ1-2, is SQTIHQWPATLVQPVGSPLSLECTVEGTSNPNLYWYRQAAGRGLQLLFYSVGIGQISSEVPQNLSASRPQDRQFILSSKKLLLSDSGFYLCAWSPGTRTLWSYGYTFGSGTRLTVV.

This rearrangement joins TRBV7-9 to TRBJ1-3; the match to TRBD1 covers 7 bases. CDR1 and CDR2 (germline): SEHNR, FQNEAQ (reference sequence). The CDR3 totals 16 residues. The V segment lost 8 bases and the J segment 0 bases; nucleotides outside the gene matches: 10. The CDR3 sequence is CASRRTGQTSGNTIYF. In nucleotides, the CDR3 is TGTGCCAGCCGGAGAACGGGACAGACCTCTGGAAACACCATATATTTT.

The chain couples TRBV5-6 to TRBJ1-2; possible D gene TRBD1, 5 bases. Germline lookup yields CDR1 SGHDT and CDR2 YYEEEE. This CDR3 has 14 amino acids. Trimming pared 3 bases from V and 4 bases from J, leaving 13 bases between. The CDR3 bases are TGTGCCAGCAGCTCCCGGGACTTAGCCTATGGCTACACCTTC. Translating gives CASSSRDLAYGYTF.

The chain has TRBV7-3 and TRBJ1-2, with 7 bases aligning to TRBD1. Per germline, CDR1 SGHTA and CDR2 FQGTGA. The V gene end was trimmed by 4 bases and the J gene end by 1 base; junction bases not matched to a gene: 6. The CDR3 extends over 15 amino acids. DNA of the CDR3: TGTGCCAGCAGCTCTTACAGGGGACGTAACTATGGCTACACCTTC. This gives the protein CASSSYRGRNYGYTF.

CDR3 amino acids: CASSSTGGRRDTQYF. Here the CDR3 DNA reads TGTGCCAGCAGCTCGACAGGGGGCAGGAGGGATACGCAGTATTTT. The genes are TRBV5-4 and TRBJ2-3; 10 nucleotides align to TRBD1. The CDR3 is made up of 15 amino acids. With V trimmed by 3 bases and J by 6 bases, 7 bases remained unmatched. CDR1 and CDR2 (germline): SGHNT, YYREEE (reference sequence).

This clone is a singleton in its sample. The rearrangement joins TRBV4-1 to TRBJ2-1; 8 nucleotides match TRBD1. There are 14 residues in the CDR3. Germline trimming cut 3 bases from V and 5 bases from J; bases unmatched to any gene: 3. The germline V gene encodes CDR1 MGHRA and CDR2 YSYEKL. This CDR3 is CASSQRQGNNEQFF. The CDR3, as DNA: TGCGCCAGCAGCCAGAGACAGGGGAACAATGAGCAGTTCTTC.

The chain recombines TRBV29-1 with TRBJ2-5; 7 nucleotides agree with TRBD2. Per germline, CDR1 SQVTM and CDR2 ANQGSEA. V trimming: 6 bases; J trimming: 1 base; junction bases outside the gene matches: 5. The CDR3 consists of 13 residues. The CDR3 nucleotides read TGCAGCGTAGGGACGGGGGGCCAAGAGACCCAGTACTTC. Translated: CSVGTGGQETQYF.

This CDR3 reads CASSFRGTETQYF. CDR3 bases: TGTGCCAGCAGTTTCCGGGGTACGGAGACCCAGTACTTC. V usage is TRBV12-3 or TRBV12-4 and J usage is TRBJ2-5; D perhaps matches TRBD2 (5 bases). With 3 bases removed from V and 5 bases from J, the gap between germline ends came to 10 bases. The CDR3 has 13 amino acids.

The chain combines TRBV18 with TRBJ1-1; TRBD1 matches 7 bases. V lost 4 bases, J lost 1 base, and 6 bases stayed unmatched. The CDR3 totals 15 residues. Germline CDR1 KGHSH, CDR2 LQKENI. This chain's CDR3 is CASSQQGPGNTEAFF. The CDR3 coding sequence is TGTGCCAGCTCACAACAGGGGCCGGGGAACACTGAAGCTTTCTTT.

J is TRBJ2-5 and V is TRBV5-1; the match to TRBD2 covers 8 bases. The CDR3 length is 15 residues. The V gene end was trimmed by 4 bases and the J gene end by 0 bases; junction bases not matched to a gene: 5. CDR1 is SGHRS, CDR2 YFSETQ, per germline. The CDR3 loop is CASSPGGSYQETQYF. The CDR3, as DNA: TGCGCCAGCAGCCCGGGAGGGTCGTACCAAGAGACCCAGTACTTC.

The chain carries TRBV5-5 and TRBJ1-1; no clear D gene. V lost 5 bases to trimming and J lost 3 bases, with 8 bases between them. Germline V gene lookup returns CDR1 SGHKS and CDR2 YYEKEE (reference sequence). The CDR3 covers 12 residues. The CDR3 region has the DNA TGTGCCAGCAGGAGTGGGCACACTGAAGCTTTCTTT. It specifies CASRSGHTEAFF.

Remarks on this clone: This specimen includes other DNA sequences encoding the same CDR3. This chain joins TRBV19 and TRBJ2-1; 8 bases align to TRBD2. The CDR3 has 15 amino acids. The germline CDR1 and CDR2 sequences are LNHDA and SQIVND (reference sequence). V shed 1 base, J shed 7 bases, and the junction held 6 bases outside the gene matches. This CDR3 reads CASSIAGGPGNEQFF. The CDR3 DNA reads as TGTGCCAGTAGTATAGCGGGGGGGCCGGGGAATGAGCAGTTCTTC.

The rearrangement links TRBV3-1 (or the pseudogene TRBV3-2) to TRBJ2-5; weak D call: TRBD2 (6 bases). The CDR3 sequence is 16 residues long. Germline V lookup: CDR1 LGHDT, CDR2 YNNKEL (reference sequence). V was clipped by 3 bases and J by 4 bases, with 18 bases between them. CDR3 sequence reads: CASSHIAADYRETQYF. DNA for the CDR3: TGTGCCAGCAGCCATATTGCGGCGGACTACCGAGAGACCCAGTACTTC.

The genes are TRBV5-6 and TRBJ2-1; TRBD1 might be the D (6 bases). Per the germline V gene, CDR1 is SGHDT and CDR2 is YYEEEE. Trimming pared 0 bases from V and 4 bases from J, leaving 11 bases between. The CDR3 contains 15 residues. CDR3 sequence (DNA): TGTGCCAGCAGCTTGGTGACAAGGGGGTACAATGAGCAGTTCTTC. Translation gives CASSLVTRGYNEQFF.

This clone was recorded only once. The CDR3 protein is CASSPGTSGDNEQFF. CDR3 DNA: TGCGCCAGCAGCCCGGGGACTAGCGGCGACAATGAGCAGTTCTTC. V gene TRBV4-3 combines with J gene TRBJ2-1, with 11 bases fitting TRBD2. Germline V gene lookup returns CDR1 LGHNA and CDR2 YSLEER. The V gene end was trimmed by 4 bases and the J gene end by 5 bases; junction bases not matched to a gene: 4. This CDR3 comprises 15 residues.

The J gene is TRBJ1-2, the V gene TRBV5-6; D is unclear. In germline, CDR1 is SGHDT, CDR2 YYEEEE. This CDR3 has 13 residues. Trimming took off 3 bases at V and 4 bases at J, with 10 bases between the two ends. The CDR3 DNA reads as TGTGCCAGCAGCTCCGACACGTTCTATGGCTACACCTTC. It encodes CASSSDTFYGYTF.

The chain joins TRBV27 to TRBJ2-7, with TRBD1 identical over 9 bases. Per germline, CDR1 MNHEY and CDR2 SMNVEV (reference sequence). The CDR3 totals 14 residues. With 6 bases clipped from V and 0 bases from J, the junction kept 3 bases outside the gene matches. CDR3 loop: CASSTGGFSYEQYF. CDR3 nucleotides: TGTGCCAGCAGCACAGGGGGCTTCTCCTACGAGCAGTACTTC.

The J gene is TRBJ1-2, the V gene TRBV24-1; 9 nucleotides match TRBD1. J lost 6 bases, V lost 5 bases, and 6 bases had no gene match. CDR3 length: 14 amino acids. CDR1 is KGHDR and CDR2 is SFDVKD in the germline V gene. The CDR3 coding sequence is TGTGCCACCAGTGCCGGGACAGGGAGAGATGGCTACACCTTC. Its protein is CATSAGTGRDGYTF.

The chain employs TRBV18 and TRBJ2-2; TRBD1 matches at 8 bases. Germline CDR1 and CDR2: KGHSH and LQKENI. Trimming took 6 bases from V and 3 from J; bases not matched to a gene: 9. The CDR3 has 16 residues. The CDR3 here is CASSHPQGAYTGELFF. The CDR3 DNA reads TGTGCCAGCTCCCACCCTCAGGGGGCTTACACCGGGGAGCTGTTTTTT.

This chain joins TRBV2 and TRBJ1-2; 8 nucleotides agree with TRBD1. V gave up 8 bases and J gave up 8 bases; unmatched junction bases: 7. Germline V gives CDR1 SNHLY, CDR2 FYNNEI. CDR3 length equals 12 residues. The CDR3 loop reads CASLAGGGGYTF. In DNA, the CDR3 is TGTGCCAGCCTGGCAGGGGGCGGCGGCTACACCTTC. Variable domain in full (rest from reference TRBV2 and TRBJ1-2): EPEVTQTPSHQVTQMGQEVILRCVPISNHLYFYWYRQILGQKVEFLVSFYNNEISEKSEIFDDQFSVERPDGSNFTLKIRSTKLEDSAMYFCASLAGGGGYTFGSGTRLTVV.

The chain has TRBV21-1 and TRBJ2-3; the table assigns TRBD2, which was not confirmed against the DNA. TRBV21-1 is deemed a pseudogene. The CDR3 spans 16 residues. In DNA, the CDR3 is TGTGCCACTGAATTGGAAGCGGGGTCGAATAACGATACGCAGTATTTT. It yields the protein CATELEAGSNNDTQYF.